This entry is about one T cell receptor (beta chain). These data come from a study of blood T cell repertoires in COVID-19. Study context: Whether acute or convalescent, the COVID-19 samples came from the United States, Italy and Spain.

The CDR3 runs 17 residues. J lost 7 bases, V lost 1 base, and 7 bases had no gene match. Germline-derived CDR1 and CDR2 are SGHNT and YYREEE (reference sequence). Per the study methods: Using reference gene primer amplification, nucleated cell counts were estimated. Produced via immunoSEQ multiplex PCR; TCRdb's table is partial and in-frame only. V, J and clone size were drawn from that table, and D and trimming were deduced from the DNA. The sample yields 130,000 or so clones, under 90% seen once. Sample: peripheral blood. The gene calls are TRBV5-4 and TRBJ1-6, with TRBD1 identical over 11 bases. This receptor was identified in a woman in her 70s with acute or convalescent COVID-19. The CDR3 reads CASSLTGQGARNSPLHF. DNA of the CDR3: TGTGCCAGCAGCTTGACCGGACAGGGGGCGCGGAATTCACCCCTCCACTTT.